One sample yielded the 13 T cell receptor beta chains listed below, sequenced in a study of cytomegalovirus exposure and HLA in healthy donors. It was with 60 Vbeta and 13 Jbeta primers that the PCR ran. The method was immunoSEQ multiplex PCR; TCRdb's version includes in-frame clones alone and lacks a portion of them. Reported are roughly 200,000 clones; the ten largest clones contain 6.5%. Source material: PBMCs. These TCRs come from a man aged 30 to 45 in good health and CMV-seronegative.

This sequence joins TRBV6-5 and TRBJ1-6; D gene ambiguous. V lost 0 bases and J lost 9, with 15 bases in between. The CDR3 extends over 16 amino acids. CDR1 and CDR2 from the germline V gene are MNHEY and SVGAGI. The CDR3 loop is CASSYSRAEGGSPLHF. Here the CDR3 DNA reads TGTGCCAGCAGTTACTCGAGAGCGGAAGGCGGTTCACCCCTCCACTTT.

This chain connects TRBV2 to TRBJ1-1; D unresolved. Germline CDR1 reads SNHLY; CDR2 reads FYNNEI. The CDR3 runs 13 residues. Trimming removed 6 bases from V and 1 base from J, with 9 bases in between. In DNA form, the CDR3 reads TGTGCCAGCAGGAGACTGCAGAACACTGAAGCTTTCTTT. Amino acids: CASRRLQNTEAFF.

The chain joins TRBV19 to TRBJ2-7, with 8 bases matching TRBD2. The CDR3 is 16 residues long. CDR1 LNHDA and CDR2 SQIVND come from the germline V gene (reference sequence). V lost 6 bases, J lost 0 bases, and 10 bases stayed unmatched. CDR3 sequence (DNA): TGTGCCAGTAGGACGGGCGCGGGGGGCAACTCCTACGAGCAGTACTTC. As protein: CASRTGAGGNSYEQYF.

The rearrangement uses TRBV30 and TRBJ2-5; 8 bases are a match to TRBD2. Germline V gene sequence: CDR1 GTSNPN, CDR2 SVGIG (reference sequence). The CDR3 has 16 amino acids. With V trimmed by 0 bases and J by 5 bases, 11 bases remained unmatched. CDR3 in DNA: TGTGCCTGGAGTGTCGGGGGGGGCATGAGGGTCGAGACCCAGTACTTC. Encoded protein: CAWSVGGGMRVETQYF. The whole variable domain, filled in from reference TRBV30 and TRBJ2-5, reads SQTIHQWPATLVQPVGSPLSLECTVEGTSNPNLYWYRQAAGRGLQLLFYSVGIGQISSEVPQNLSASRPQDRQFILSSKKLLLSDSGFYLCAWSVGGGMRVETQYFGPGTRLLVL.

The chain has TRBV4-2 and TRBJ2-7; no firm D call. Germline V gene lookup returns CDR1 LGHNA and CDR2 YNFKEQ. The CDR3 contains 11 residues. The V and J ends lost 3 bases and 9 bases respectively, with 9 bases between them. Written as DNA, the CDR3 is TGTGCCAGCAGCCAGAGGCAAGCGCAGTACTTC. Translated: CASSQRQAQYF.

The chain couples TRBV20-1 to TRBJ1-1; no clear D. The length of the CDR3 is 11 residues. V was shortened by 3 bases and J by 5 bases, with 7 bases between the two germline ends. Per the germline V gene, CDR1 is DFQATT and CDR2 is SNEGSKA (reference sequence). The CDR3 DNA reads TGCAGTGCTAGTCTAAAAACTGAAGCTTTCTTT. This gives the protein CSASLKTEAFF.

The rearrangement links TRBV18 to TRBJ2-6, with D tentatively TRBD2 (7 bases). The CDR3 is 17 amino acids. The germline V and J ends were trimmed by 6 bases and 2 bases, with 17 bases remaining between them. Germline V CDR1 and CDR2: KGHSH, LQKENI. CDR3 loop: CASSPEGGGTGANVLTF. The CDR3 region has the DNA TGTGCCAGCTCCCCGGAAGGGGGAGGGACTGGGGCCAACGTCCTGACTTTC.

This chain joins TRBV7-2 and TRBJ2-7; D is ambiguous. The germline V and J ends were trimmed by 1 base and 5 bases, with 3 bases remaining between them. This CDR3 contains 11 residues. Germline V gene lookup returns CDR1 SGHTA and CDR2 FQGNSA. The CDR3 DNA is TGTGCCAGCAGCTTAGGCGACGAGCAGTACTTC. Translating it yields CASSLGDEQYF.

The chain links TRBV5-5 to TRBJ2-5; D not certain. The CDR3 has 13 amino acids. Germline V gives CDR1 SGHKS, CDR2 YYEKEE (reference sequence). Trimming pared 0 bases from V and 5 bases from J, leaving 8 bases between. CDR3 DNA sequence: TGTGCCAGCAGCTTGGAATCCTTTGAGACCCAGTACTTC. It specifies CASSLESFETQYF.

The rearrangement joins TRBV19 to TRBJ1-1; D ambiguous. Germline V gene lookup returns CDR1 LNHDA and CDR2 SQIVND (reference sequence). V was trimmed by 7 bases and J by 2 bases, leaving 20 bases between them. The CDR3 is 16 residues long. The CDR3 is CASTILLERQNTEAFF. The CDR3 coding sequence is TGTGCCAGTACCATCCTACTAGAGAGGCAAAACACTGAAGCTTTCTTT.

V is TRBV29-1 and J is TRBJ1-5; perhaps TRBD1 as D (5 bases). Per the germline V gene, CDR1 is SQVTM and CDR2 is ANQGSEA. This CDR3 contains 13 residues. The V and J ends lost 4 bases and 5 bases respectively, with 12 bases between them. The CDR3 sequence: CSVGTQNDQPQHF. The CDR3 region has the DNA TGCAGCGTTGGGACACAAAACGATCAGCCCCAGCATTTT. The full variable domain, with the rest looked up from reference TRBV29-1 and TRBJ1-5, is SAVISQKPSRDICQRGTSLTIQCQVDSQVTMMFWYRQQPGQSLTLIATANQGSEATYESGFVIDKFPISRPNLTFSTLTVSNMSPEDSSIYLCSVGTQNDQPQHFGDGTRLSIL.

The J gene is TRBJ2-1, the V gene TRBV7-8, with a possible D match to TRBD1 (6 bases). The CDR3 length is 16 residues. Germline V gene lookup returns CDR1 SGHVS and CDR2 FQNEAQ. V lost 1 base, J lost 0 bases, and 10 bases lay in between. The CDR3 spells CASSLVKGVSYNEQFF. CDR3 DNA sequence: TGTGCCAGCAGCTTAGTGAAGGGGGTCTCCTACAATGAGCAGTTCTTC.

The chain recombines TRBV5-8 with TRBJ1-5; D might be TRBD1 (6 bases). The length of the CDR3 is 16 residues. V lost 5 bases, J lost 6 bases, and 21 bases lay in between. Per germline, CDR1 SGHTS and CDR2 YDEGEE. The CDR3 is CASSPREQGSGQPQHF. The CDR3 DNA reads TGTGCCAGCAGTCCAAGGGAACAGGGATCTGGTCAGCCCCAGCATTTT.